This T cell receptor (beta chain) was captured by sequencing in a study of T cell repertoires in cytomegalovirus infection. Trimming pared 7 bases from V and 2 bases from J, leaving 23 bases between. This CDR3 comprises 17 residues. Per germline, CDR1 SGHVS and CDR2 FQNEAQ. There are many counts of this clonotype. TCRdb re-called the reads with MiXCR, one entry per CDR3 protein. Of about 530,000 distinct CDR3 sequences in the sample, about 26% were seen once. The sequence derives from a human donor in good health (CMV status not recorded). Some clones in this sample may be carry-over from other donors' samples. Sequenced input: PBMCs. The V gene is TRBV7-8, the J gene TRBJ1-2; tentative D call: TRBD1 (6 bases). This CDR3 reads CASTGRVGGPGNYGYTF. The DNA of the CDR3 is TGTGCCAGCACCGGGAGAGTGGGGGGCCCGGGGAACTATGGCTACACCTTC.